Sequencing of this T cell receptor beta chain was carried out in a study of blood T cell repertoires in COVID-19. The table came from immunoSEQ multiplex PCR; TCRdb's copy has only in-frame clones and leaves some out. The sample has 100,000 to 150,000 clones; about 81% are singletons. This CDR3 is 15 amino acids long. V gave up 7 bases and J gave up 0 bases, with 13 bases separating them. Looked up from germline, CDR1 is SNHLY and CDR2 is FYNNEI. The clonotype was recovered from a woman in her forties or fifties with acute or convalescent COVID-19. Sequencing was performed on peripheral blood. This sequence joins TRBV2 and TRBJ2-1; maybe TRBD2 (5 bases). CDR3 in DNA: TGTGCCAGCAACCCGAGCGGTAGCTCCTACAATGAGCAGTTCTTC. It is translated as CASNPSGSSYNEQFF.